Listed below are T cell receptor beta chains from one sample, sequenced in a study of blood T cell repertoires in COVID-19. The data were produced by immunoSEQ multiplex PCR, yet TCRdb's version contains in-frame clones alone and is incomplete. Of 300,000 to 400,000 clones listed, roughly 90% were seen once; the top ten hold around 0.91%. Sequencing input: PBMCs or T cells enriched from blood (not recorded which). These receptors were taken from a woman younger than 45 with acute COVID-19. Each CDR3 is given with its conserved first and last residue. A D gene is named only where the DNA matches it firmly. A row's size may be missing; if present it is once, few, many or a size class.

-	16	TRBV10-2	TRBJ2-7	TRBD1	TGCGCCAGCAGTGAGTCAATGGACAGGGTAACAGACGAGCAGTACTTC	CASSESMDRVTDEQYF
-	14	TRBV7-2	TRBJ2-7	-	TGTGCCAGCAGCTTAGGGAGGGGTCCCTACGAGCAGTACTTC	CASSLGRGPYEQYF
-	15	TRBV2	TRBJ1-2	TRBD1	TGTGCCAGCAGCAAGGACAGGGGAGTAAACTATGGCTACACCTTC	CASSKDRGVNYGYTF
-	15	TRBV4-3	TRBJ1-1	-	TGCGCCAGCAGCCAAGTTCAGGGGACGAGCGGCGAAGCTTTCTTT	CASSQVQGTSGEAFF
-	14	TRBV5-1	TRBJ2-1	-	TGCGCCAGCTCCCGAGGGGGAATCGGTAATGAGCAGTTCTTC	CASSRGGIGNEQFF
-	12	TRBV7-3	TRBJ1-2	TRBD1	TGTGCCAGCAGCCACCCCGGGACAGGTTTCTCCTTC	CASSHPGTGFSF
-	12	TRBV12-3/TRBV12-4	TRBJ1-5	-	TGTGCCAGCAGTTTAGTTCCGGGGCCCCAGCATTTT	CASSLVPGPQHF
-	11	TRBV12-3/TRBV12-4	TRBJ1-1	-	TGTGCCAGCAGTAGGGGCGCTGAAGCTTTCTTT	CASSRGAEAFF
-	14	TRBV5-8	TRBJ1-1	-	TGTGCCAGCAGCTTAGGACAGACCTGGAGGGAAGCTTTCTTT	CASSLGQTWREAFF
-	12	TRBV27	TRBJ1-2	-	TGTGCCAGCAGTGTCAACAGGGATGGCTACACCTTC	CASSVNRDGYTF
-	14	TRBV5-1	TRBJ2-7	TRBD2	TGCGCCAGCAGCATAGGACTAGCACCCTACGAGCAGTACTTC	CASSIGLAPYEQYF
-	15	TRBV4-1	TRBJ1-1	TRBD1	TGCGCCAGCAGCCGTAACCCGGGACAGGGTACTGAAGCTTTCTTT	CASSRNPGQGTEAFF
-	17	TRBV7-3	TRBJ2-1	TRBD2	TGTGCCAGCAGCTTAAGATCCAGCGGGGGGATTTACAATGAGCAGTTCTTC	CASSLRSSGGIYNEQFF
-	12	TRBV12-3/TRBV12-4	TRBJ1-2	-	TGTGCCAGCAGTTTGGGGACTGGTGGCTACACCTTC	CASSLGTGGYTF
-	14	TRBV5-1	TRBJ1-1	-	TGCGCCAGCAGCTCGAGAGGGCTCGACACTGAAGCTTTCTTT	CASSSRGLDTEAFF
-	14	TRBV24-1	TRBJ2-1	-	TGTGCCACCAGTGAGAATAGGAGGGGCAATGAGCAGTTCTTC	CATSENRRGNEQFF
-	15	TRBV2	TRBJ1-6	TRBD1	TGTGCCAGCAGTGGGACAGGGAATCTATATTCACCCCTCCACTTT	CASSGTGNLYSPLHF
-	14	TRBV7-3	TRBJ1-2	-	TGTGCCAGCAGCCCGGGGGGGTTCGGCTATGGCTACACCTTC	CASSPGGFGYGYTF
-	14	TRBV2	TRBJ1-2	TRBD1	TGTGCCAGCAGCCGACAGGGGGCCAGCTATGGCTACACCTTC	CASSRQGASYGYTF
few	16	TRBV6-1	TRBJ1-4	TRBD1	TGTGCCAGCAGTGGGGTAGAGACAGGGATAAATGAAAAACTGTTTTTT	CASSGVETGINEKLFF
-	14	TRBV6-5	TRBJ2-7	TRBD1	TGTGCCAGCAGTCGCAGACAGGGGATGGACGAGCAGTACTTC	CASSRRQGMDEQYF
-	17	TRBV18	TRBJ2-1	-	TGTGCCAGCTCACCCCCACAGGGTCAAGGGGACAACAATGAGCAGTTCTTC	CASSPPQGQGDNNEQFF
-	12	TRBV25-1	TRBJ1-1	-	TGTGCCAGCAGTGAATACGGCACTGAAGCTTTCTTT	CASSEYGTEAFF
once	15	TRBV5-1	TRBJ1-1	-	TGCGCCAGCAGCCCAACGGGTCAGGGGAACACTGAAGCTTTCTTT	CASSPTGQGNTEAFF
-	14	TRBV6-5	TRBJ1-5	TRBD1	TGTGCCAGCCGGGATCAGGGGGTTAATCAGCCCCAGCATTTT	CASRDQGVNQPQHF
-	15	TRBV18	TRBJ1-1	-	TGTGCCAGCTCACGGACACTTGACCAGAACACTGAAGCTTTCTTT	CASSRTLDQNTEAFF
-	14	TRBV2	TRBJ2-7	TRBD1	TGTGCCAGTGCCTTGGCCAGGGGGCTATACGAGCAGTACTTC	CASALARGLYEQYF
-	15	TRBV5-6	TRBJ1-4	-	TGTGCCAGCAGCTTGGTCGGACAACCCAATGAAAAACTGTTTTTT	CASSLVGQPNEKLFF
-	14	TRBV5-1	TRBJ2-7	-	TGCGCCAGCAGATCTTCGGACATCTCCTACGAGCAGTACTTC	CASRSSDISYEQYF
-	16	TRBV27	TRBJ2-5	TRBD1	TGTGCCAGCAGTTTTACCGGGACAGGGCCCCAAGAGACCCAGTACTTC	CASSFTGTGPQETQYF
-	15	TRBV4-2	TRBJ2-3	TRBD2	TGTGCCAGCAGCCCTACTAGCGGGGGGTATGATACGCAGTATTTT	CASSPTSGGYDTQYF